These T cell receptor beta chains were read from a single sample in a study of cytomegalovirus exposure and HLA in healthy donors. Sequencing was performed with immunoSEQ multiplex PCR; in TCRdb, only in-frame clones are kept and a portion is missing. The sample holds some 56,000 clones, approximately 84% seen once. Sample: PBMCs. The receptor set was obtained from a man between 50 and 59 years old in good health and CMV-seronegative. The CDR3 runs from the conserved cysteine through the conserved F or W. D genes are given only for firm matches. Only part of the rows carry a size: once, few, many, or a class if the clone is expanded.

>TRBV28|-|TRBJ1-2|-
CASSLPEADYGYTF
TGTGCCAGCAGTTTACCCGAGGCAGACTATGGCTACACCTTC
>TRBV19|-|TRBJ1-5|-
CASSISSRGNQPQHF
TGTGCCAGTAGTATCAGTTCCAGGGGCAATCAGCCCCAGCATTTT
>TRBV15|-|TRBJ1-4|-
CATRRNRANEKLFF
TGTGCCACCAGACGTAACAGGGCTAATGAAAAACTGTTTTTT
>TRBV29-1|TRBD2|TRBJ2-1|few
CSVELDNSAGGYNEQFF
TGCAGCGTTGAATTGGATAACAGTGCGGGGGGGTACAATGAGCAGTTCTTC
>TRBV27|TRBD1|TRBJ2-7|-
CASSSDRGLTYEQYF
TGTGCCAGCAGTTCGGACAGGGGGTTGACCTACGAGCAGTACTTC
>TRBV1|-|TRBJ2-1|-
CTSSQDPGGGGSYNEQFF
TGCACCAGCAGCCAAGACCCCGGAGGGGGGGGCTCCTACAATGAGCAGTTCTTC
>TRBV9|TRBD1|TRBJ2-5|-
CASSVGGSKGAQETQYF
TGTGCCAGCAGCGTAGGAGGGTCCAAGGGGGCCCAAGAGACCCAGTACTTC
>TRBV10-1|TRBD1|TRBJ1-5|-
CASSEGTGGGQPQHF
TGCGCCAGCAGTGAGGGGACAGGGGGCGGTCAGCCCCAGCATTTT
>TRBV13|TRBD1|TRBJ2-3|few
CASSSTGAGTDTQYF
TGTGCCAGCAGCAGCACAGGGGCCGGCACAGATACGCAGTATTTT
>TRBV6-6|-|TRBJ2-6|-
CASNAEGSGANVLTF
TGTGCCAGCAACGCGGAGGGATCTGGGGCCAACGTCCTGACTTTC
>TRBV6-5|TRBD1|TRBJ1-4|-
CASSYSTGRSEKLFF
TGTGCCAGCAGTTACTCGACAGGGAGGAGTGAAAAACTGTTTTTT
>TRBV5-5|TRBD1|TRBJ1-5|-
CASSPGTGVSSNQPQHF
TGTGCCAGCAGCCCCGGGACAGGAGTATCTAGCAATCAGCCCCAGCATTTT
>TRBV19|TRBD1|TRBJ1-1|-
CASLKTGVGTEAFF
TGTGCCAGTTTGAAGACAGGGGTTGGCACTGAAGCCTTCTTT
>TRBV7-6|-|TRBJ1-3|-
CASSLGPGRSGNTIYF
TGTGCCAGCAGCTTAGGGCCGGGGAGGTCTGGAAACACCATATATTTT
>TRBV30|-|TRBJ2-3|-
CAWQVSTDTQYF
TGTGCCTGGCAGGTTAGCACAGATACGCAGTATTTT
>TRBV7-8|TRBD2|TRBJ2-3|-
CASSFGGGGDTQYF
TGTGCCAGCAGCTTCGGCGGGGGAGGAGATACGCAGTATTTT
>TRBV5-4|-|TRBJ2-3|-
CASSSTTAGDTQYF
TGTGCCAGCAGCTCTACTACGGCGGGGGATACGCAGTATTTT
>TRBV6-1|TRBD1|TRBJ2-3|once
CASSEVRTGASTDTQYF
TGTGCCAGCAGTGAAGTACGAACAGGGGCTAGCACAGATACGCAGTATTTT
>TRBV7-3|TRBD1|TRBJ2-2|-
CASSLPGTGGELFF
TGTGCCAGCAGCTTACCAGGGACAGGTGGGGAGCTGTTTTTT
>TRBV19|-|TRBJ2-7|-
CASSIQPGSYEQYF
TGTGCCAGTAGTATTCAGCCGGGCTCCTACGAGCAGTACTTC
>TRBV15|TRBD1|TRBJ2-7|-
CATSRPGTGAYEQYF
TGTGCCACCAGCAGACCAGGGACAGGGGCCTACGAGCAGTACTTC
>TRBV19|TRBD1|TRBJ2-2|-
CASSLTGTGELFF
TGTGCCAGTAGCCTGACAGGGACCGGGGAGCTGTTTTTT
>TRBV19|TRBD2|TRBJ2-5|-
CASSANRVAGSQETQYF
TGTGCCAGTAGTGCGAATAGGGTAGCGGGGAGCCAAGAGACCCAGTACTTC
>TRBV6-1|-|TRBJ1-5|-
CASSETWRQPQHF
TGTGCCAGCAGTGAAACGTGGCGGCAGCCCCAGCATTTT
>TRBV7-9|-|TRBJ1-2|-
CASSPGLEGYTF
TGTGCCAGCAGCCCTGGCTTGGAGGGCTACACCTTC
>TRBV4-1|TRBD2|TRBJ2-1|-
CASSQAGTSGAGYNEQFF
TGCGCCAGCAGCCAAGCCGGGACTAGCGGGGCGGGTTACAATGAGCAGTTCTTC
>TRBV5-1|TRBD2|TRBJ2-2|-
CASSQTGLPKNTGELFF
TGCGCCAGCAGCCAAACGGGACTACCGAAGAACACCGGGGAGCTGTTTTTT
>TRBV5-1|-|TRBJ2-7|-
CASSLLPGTYEQYF
TGCGCCAGCAGCTTGTTGCCAGGGACCTACGAGCAGTACTTC
>TRBV5-4|-|TRBJ1-1|-
CASSLEWGGNTEAFF
TGTGCCAGCAGCTTGGAATGGGGGGGCAACACTGAAGCTTTCTTT
>TRBV19|-|TRBJ1-4|few
CASNYRDEKLFF
TGTGCCAGCAATTACAGGGATGAAAAACTGTTTTTT
>TRBV14|-|TRBJ1-1|-
CASSLGRGHTEAFF
TGTGCCAGCAGCCTTGGGAGGGGCCACACTGAAGCTTTCTTT
>TRBV27|TRBD1|TRBJ1-2|-
CASSSHTGTAYGYTF
TGTGCCAGCAGTTCTCATACCGGGACAGCCTATGGCTACACCTTC